This is a list of T cell receptor beta chains from one sample in a study of blood T cells in healthy people across ages. TCRdb redid the calling of the 5' RACE reads with MiXCR, one entry per CDR3 protein. The profile covers about 1.4 million distinct CDR3 sequences, with 59% appearing a single time and 5.5% to 8% taken by the ten largest. The source material was blood. Receptor source: a man aged 18 to 30 in good health. The CDR3 runs from the conserved cysteine through the conserved F or W. D genes are given only for firm matches. Clone size is given for some rows only: seen once, a few or many times, or a class if the clone is expanded.

CDR3 | DNA | J | V | D | size
CSARDGSGLSDEQFF | TGCAGTGCTAGAGATGGGTCTGGATTAAGCGATGAGCAGTTCTTC | TRBJ2-1 | TRBV20-1 | . | .
CARQGGNTGELFF | TGTGCCAGACAGGGTGGGAACACCGGGGAGCTGTTTTTT | TRBJ2-2 | TRBV2 | . | .
CASSQGLAGLGEQYF | TGCGCCAGCAGCCAAGGACTAGCGGGGCTAGGGGAGCAGTACTTC | TRBJ2-7 | TRBV4-1 | TRBD2 | few
CASSLVRENRDVNEKLFF | TGTGCCAGCAGCTTAGTTAGAGAGAACCGGGACGTTAATGAAAAACTGTTTTTT | TRBJ1-4 | TRBV7-9 | . | .
CASSFREGAYGYTF | TGTGCCAGCAGCTTCCGAGAGGGGGCTTATGGCTACACCTTC | TRBJ1-2 | TRBV7-2 | TRBD1 | .
CASSHGLATDTQYF | TGTGCCAGCAGTCACGGACTAGCGACAGATACGCAGTATTTT | TRBJ2-3 | TRBV6-6 | TRBD2 | .
CASSLMGFGANVLTF | TGTGCCAGCAGTTTAATGGGATTTGGGGCCAACGTCCTGACTTTC | TRBJ2-6 | TRBV12-3/TRBV12-4 | . | .
CSALLLASYNEQFF | TGCAGCGCCTTACTACTAGCGTCTTACAATGAGCAGTTCTTC | TRBJ2-1 | TRBV29-1 | TRBD2 | .
CASSQAHSSYEQYF | TGCGCCAGCAGCCAAGCCCATTCCTCCTACGAGCAGTACTTC | TRBJ2-7 | TRBV4-3 | . | .
CASSQLIFSYEQYF | TGCGCCAGCAGCCAATTGATCTTTTCCTACGAGCAGTACTTC | TRBJ2-7 | TRBV4-1 | . | .
CASSLLGGPQETQYF | TGTGCCAGCAGCTTACTCGGGGGGCCGCAAGAGACCCAGTACTTC | TRBJ2-5 | TRBV11-2 | . | few
CAYSGESYEQYF | TGTGCTTACTCTGGGGAGAGCTACGAGCAGTACTTC | TRBJ2-7 | TRBV30 | . | few
CAIKGDGGETQYF | TGTGCCATCAAAGGGGACGGAGGAGAGACCCAGTACTTC | TRBJ2-5 | TRBV10-3 | . | few
CASSANQFRPYEQYF | TGTGCCAGCAGTGCCAACCAGTTTAGGCCCTACGAGCAGTACTTC | TRBJ2-7 | TRBV25-1 | . | few
CSARVRGVSYNEQYF | TGCAGTGCTAGAGTCCGGGGGGTATCCTACAATGAGCAGTACTTC | TRBJ2-5 | TRBV20-1 | TRBD2 | .
CATVGAEETQYF | TGTGCCACCGTGGGGGCTGAAGAGACCCAGTACTTC | TRBJ2-5 | TRBV15 | . | .
CSAAFTGTGVYEQYF | TGCAGTGCGGCTTTCACCGGGACAGGGGTCTACGAGCAGTACTTC | TRBJ2-7 | TRBV20-1 | TRBD1 | few
CASSPTKTSRFNNQYF | TGTGCCAGCTCACCTACGAAAACCTCCAGATTTAATAACCAGTACTTC | TRBJ2-5 | TRBV18 | . | .
CASSQDGQYQETQYF | TGCGCCAGCAGCCAAGATGGGCAGTACCAAGAGACCCAGTACTTC | TRBJ2-5 | TRBV4-3 | . | .
CASIRGQSNYGYTF | TGTGCCAGCATCCGAGGACAGTCGAACTATGGCTACACCTTC | TRBJ1-2 | TRBV12-3/TRBV12-4 | . | few
CASSLSTFLASTDTQYF | TGTGCCAGCAGTTTATCGACGTTTCTTGCTAGCACAGATACGCAGTATTTT | TRBJ2-3 | TRBV27 | . | .
CSVKGLARSDTQYF | TGCAGCGTGAAGGGACTAGCGAGGTCAGATACGCAGTATTTT | TRBJ2-3 | TRBV29-1 | TRBD2 | .
CASSPRTGESFF | TGTGCCAGCAGCCCCAGGACAGGCGAATCGTTCTTC | TRBJ2-1 | TRBV4-2 | TRBD1 | .
CASSDSQTNTGELFF | TGTGCCAGCAGTGACTCACAAACGAACACCGGGGAGCTGTTTTTT | TRBJ2-2 | TRBV6-4 | . | many
CAISEGNGGYSTDTQYF | TGTGCCATCAGTGAAGGGAACGGGGGCTATAGCACAGATACGCAGTATTTT | TRBJ2-3 | TRBV10-3 | . | few
CASSLAQGSRLFF | TGTGCCAGCAGCTTAGCTCAGGGTTCGAGACTGTTTTTT | TRBJ1-4 | TRBV7-6 | . | .
CASSYLGAGGGTDTQYF | TGTGCCAGCAGCTACCTAGGGGCGGGGGGAGGCACAGATACGCAGTATTTT | TRBJ2-3 | TRBV7-2 | TRBD2 | .
CSAVVSGRDGYGYTF | TGCAGTGCTGTGGTCTCAGGTCGAGATGGCTATGGCTACACCTTC | TRBJ1-2 | TRBV20-1 | . | .
CSGAAEAKNIQYF | TGCAGCGGTGCAGCGGAAGCCAAAAACATTCAGTACTTC | TRBJ2-4 | TRBV29-1 | . | .
CASRRQLGPVEQYF | TGTGCCAGCCGCCGACAGTTGGGGCCTGTCGAGCAGTACTTC | TRBJ2-7 | TRBV28 | . | .
CASSATIADEQYF | TGTGCCAGCAGCGCCACCATTGCTGACGAGCAGTACTTC | TRBJ2-7 | TRBV7-9 | . | once
CASSLTVGTEAFF | TGTGCCAGCAGTTTGACAGTTGGCACTGAAGCTTTCTTT | TRBJ1-1 | TRBV12-3/TRBV12-4 | . | .
CARVGEGHHNEQFF | TGTGCCAGGGTGGGGGAGGGCCACCACAATGAGCAGTTCTTC | TRBJ2-1 | TRBV12-3/TRBV12-4 | TRBD2 | .
CSVLGGASSYNEQFF | TGCAGCGTCCTGGGAGGCGCGAGCTCCTACAATGAGCAGTTCTTC | TRBJ2-1 | TRBV29-1 | . | many
CASNSGGHRQPQHF | TGTGCCAGCAATTCTGGGGGACACCGGCAGCCCCAGCATTTT | TRBJ1-5 | TRBV12-3/TRBV12-4 | . | .
CASSQGMGGTANQPRHF | TGCGCCAGCAGCCAGGGAATGGGTGGGACAGCAAATCAGCCCCGGCATTTT | TRBJ1-5 | TRBV4-1 | TRBD1 | .
CASSRPLSWHEQFF | TGTGCCAGCAGTCGTCCGCTTTCGTGGCATGAGCAGTTCTTC | TRBJ2-1 | TRBV28 | . | once
CASSFVGPRSYGYTF | TGTGCCAGCAGTTTTGTGGGACCGCGATCCTATGGCTACACCTTC | TRBJ1-2 | TRBV27 | . | .
CASSPRTRASTDTQYF | TGTGCCAGCAGCCCCCGGACAAGGGCCTCCACAGATACGCAGTATTTT | TRBJ2-3 | TRBV14 | . | few
CSARTGGTEQFF | TGCAGTGCTAGGACAGGGGGCACTGAGCAGTTCTTC | TRBJ2-1 | TRBV20-1 | TRBD1 | .
CASSLRRTEAFF | TGTGCCAGCAGCTTACGTCGGACTGAAGCTTTCTTT | TRBJ1-1 | TRBV7-9 | . | .
CSVDAKSNGYTF | TGCAGCGTTGACGCAAAATCCAATGGCTACACCTTC | TRBJ1-2 | TRBV29-1 | . | .
CASSIGTRNNEQFF | TGTGCCAGCAGCATCGGGACAAGGAACAATGAGCAGTTCTTC | TRBJ2-1 | TRBV7-9 | . | .
CASRGQFNEKLFF | TGTGCCAGCAGAGGACAGTTTAATGAAAAACTGTTTTTT | TRBJ1-4 | TRBV12-3/TRBV12-4 | . | few
CASSLQFGLGFGTDTQYF | TGCGCCAGCAGCTTGCAGTTCGGACTAGGATTTGGCACAGATACGCAGTATTTT | TRBJ2-3 | TRBV5-1 | TRBD2 | .
CASSDLTDTQYF | TGTGCCAGCAGTGACCTCACAGATACGCAGTATTTT | TRBJ2-3 | TRBV2 | . | few
CASSFTRSSYNEQFF | TGTGCCAGCAGTTTTACCAGGAGCTCCTACAATGAGCAGTTCTTC | TRBJ2-1 | TRBV27 | . | once